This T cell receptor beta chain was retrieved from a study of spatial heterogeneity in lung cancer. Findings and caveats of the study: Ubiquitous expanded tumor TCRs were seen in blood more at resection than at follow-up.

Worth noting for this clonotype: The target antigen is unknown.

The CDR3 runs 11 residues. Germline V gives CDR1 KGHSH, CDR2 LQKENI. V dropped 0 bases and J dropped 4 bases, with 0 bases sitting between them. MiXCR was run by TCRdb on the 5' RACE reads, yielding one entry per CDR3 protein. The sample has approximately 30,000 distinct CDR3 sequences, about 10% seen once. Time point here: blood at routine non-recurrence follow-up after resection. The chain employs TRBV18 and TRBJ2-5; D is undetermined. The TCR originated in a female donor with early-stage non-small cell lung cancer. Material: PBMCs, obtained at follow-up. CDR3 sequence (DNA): TGTGCCAGCTCACCACCAGAGACCCAGTACTTC. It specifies CASSPPETQYF.